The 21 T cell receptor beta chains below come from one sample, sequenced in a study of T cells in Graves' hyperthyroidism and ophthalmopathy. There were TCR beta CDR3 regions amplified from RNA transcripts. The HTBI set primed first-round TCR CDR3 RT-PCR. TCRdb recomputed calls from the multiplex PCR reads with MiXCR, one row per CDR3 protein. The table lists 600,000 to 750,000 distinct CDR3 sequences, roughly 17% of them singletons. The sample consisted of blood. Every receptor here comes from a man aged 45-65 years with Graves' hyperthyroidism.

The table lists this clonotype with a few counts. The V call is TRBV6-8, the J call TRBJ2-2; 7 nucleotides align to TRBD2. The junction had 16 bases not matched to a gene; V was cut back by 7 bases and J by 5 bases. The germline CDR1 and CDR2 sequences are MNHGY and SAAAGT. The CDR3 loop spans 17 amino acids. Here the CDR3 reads CASTSTERGGGTGELFF. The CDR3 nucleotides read TGTGCCAGCACCTCGACTGAGCGGGGCGGGGGAACCGGGGAGCTGTTTTTT.

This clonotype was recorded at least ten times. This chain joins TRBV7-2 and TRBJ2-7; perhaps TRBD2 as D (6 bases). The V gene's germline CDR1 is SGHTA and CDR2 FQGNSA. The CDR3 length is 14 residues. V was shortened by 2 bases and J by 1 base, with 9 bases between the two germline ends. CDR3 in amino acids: CASSLRRGSYEQYF. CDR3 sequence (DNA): TGTGCCAGCAGCTTACGGCGGGGATCCTACGAGCAGTACTTC.

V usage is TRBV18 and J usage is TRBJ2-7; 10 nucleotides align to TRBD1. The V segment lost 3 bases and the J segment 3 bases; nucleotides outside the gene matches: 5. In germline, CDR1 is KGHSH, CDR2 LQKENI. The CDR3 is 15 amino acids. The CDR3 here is CASSPPGQGNYEQYF. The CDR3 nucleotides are TGTGCCAGCTCACCTCCGGGACAGGGGAACTACGAGCAGTACTTC.

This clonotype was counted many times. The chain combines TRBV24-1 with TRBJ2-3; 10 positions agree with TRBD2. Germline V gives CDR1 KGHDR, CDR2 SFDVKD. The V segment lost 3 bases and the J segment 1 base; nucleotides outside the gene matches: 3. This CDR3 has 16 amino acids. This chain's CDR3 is CATSDESGRGTDTQYF. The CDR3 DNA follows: TGTGCCACCAGTGATGAAAGCGGGAGGGGCACAGATACGCAGTATTTT.

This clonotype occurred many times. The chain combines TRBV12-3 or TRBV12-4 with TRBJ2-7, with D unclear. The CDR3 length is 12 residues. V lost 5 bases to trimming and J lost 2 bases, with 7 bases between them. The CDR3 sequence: CASSPVAYEQYF. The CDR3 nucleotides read TGTGCCAGCAGTCCCGTGGCCTACGAGCAGTACTTC.

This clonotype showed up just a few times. CDR3 sequence: CASSPPSQETQYF. The CDR3 DNA reads as TGTGCCAGCAGCCCCCCCTCCCAAGAGACCCAGTACTTC. V gene TRBV18 combines with J gene TRBJ2-5; no firm D call. The V end lost 8 bases, the J end lost 1 base, and 11 bases lay between the germline ends. The CDR3 is made up of 13 amino acids. Germline V gene sequence: CDR1 KGHSH, CDR2 LQKENI. Based on the CDR3 plus reference TRBV18 and TRBJ2-5, the full variable domain is NAGVMQNPRHLVRRRGQEARLRCSPMKGHSHVYWYRQLPEEGLKFMVYLQKENIIDESGMPKERFSAEFPKEGPSILRIQQVVRGDSAAYFCASSPPSQETQYFGPGTRLLVL.

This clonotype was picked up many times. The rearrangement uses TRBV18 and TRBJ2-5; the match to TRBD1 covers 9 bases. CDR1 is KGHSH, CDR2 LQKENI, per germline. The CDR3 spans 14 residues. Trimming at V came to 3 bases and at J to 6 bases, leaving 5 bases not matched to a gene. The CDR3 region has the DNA TGTGCCAGCTCACCCCGGGACAGGGATAAGACCCAGTACTTC. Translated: CASSPRDRDKTQYF.

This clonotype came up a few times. The CDR3 DNA reads TGTGCCAGTAGTATAGCGGCCAGAGACAATGAGCAGTTCTTC. This sequence encodes CASSIAARDNEQFF. This chain joins TRBV19 and TRBJ2-1; D uncertain. Germline V gene data show CDR1 as LNHDA and CDR2 as SQIVND (reference sequence). Trimming took 1 base from V and 5 from J, leaving 9 bases between them. The CDR3 sequence is 14 residues long.

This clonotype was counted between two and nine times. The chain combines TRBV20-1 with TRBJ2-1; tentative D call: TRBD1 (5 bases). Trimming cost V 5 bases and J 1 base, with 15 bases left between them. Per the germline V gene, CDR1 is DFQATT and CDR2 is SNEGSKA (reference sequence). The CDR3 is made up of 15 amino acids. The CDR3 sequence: CSAYPQGRSYNEQFF. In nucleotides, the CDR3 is TGCAGTGCTTACCCCCAGGGTAGGTCCTACAATGAGCAGTTCTTC.

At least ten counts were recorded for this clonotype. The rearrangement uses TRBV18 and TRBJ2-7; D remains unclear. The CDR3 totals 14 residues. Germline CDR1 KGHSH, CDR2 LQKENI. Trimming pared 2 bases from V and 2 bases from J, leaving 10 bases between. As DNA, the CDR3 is TGTGCCAGCTCACCAGCAGCAGGTCCCTACGAGCAGTACTTC. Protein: CASSPAAGPYEQYF.

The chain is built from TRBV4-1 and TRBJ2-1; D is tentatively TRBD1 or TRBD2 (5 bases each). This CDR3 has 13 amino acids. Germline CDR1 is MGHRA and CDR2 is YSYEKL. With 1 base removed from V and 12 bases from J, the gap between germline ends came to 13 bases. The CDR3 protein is CASSQGPVGRQFF. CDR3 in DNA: TGCGCCAGCAGCCAAGGGCCGGTGGGACGGCAGTTCTTC.

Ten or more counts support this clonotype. CDR3 sequence reads: CASSPGVGAEAFF. As DNA, the CDR3 is TGTGCCAGCAGCCCAGGGGTGGGCGCTGAAGCTTTCTTT. The chain couples TRBV11-1 to TRBJ1-1, with D perhaps TRBD1 (6 bases). Germline V gives CDR1 SGHAT, CDR2 FQDESV (reference sequence). V dropped 5 bases and J dropped 6 bases, with 13 bases sitting between them. The CDR3 has 13 amino acids.

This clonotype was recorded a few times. CDR3 nucleotide sequence: TGTGCCAGCATTTGGACTAGCGGGAGGGTTTACAATGAGCAGTTCTTC. Protein product: CASIWTSGRVYNEQFF. The V gene is TRBV6-5, the J gene TRBJ2-1; 15 bases are shared with TRBD2. Germline V CDR1 and CDR2: MNHEY, SVGAGI. J gave up 4 bases and V 7 bases, and 5 bases lay outside the gene matches. The CDR3 has 16 residues.

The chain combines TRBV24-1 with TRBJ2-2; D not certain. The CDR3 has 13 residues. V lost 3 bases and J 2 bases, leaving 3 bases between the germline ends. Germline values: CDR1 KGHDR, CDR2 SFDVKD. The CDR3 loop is CATSDVNTGELFF. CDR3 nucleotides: TGTGCCACCAGTGATGTTAACACCGGGGAGCTGTTTTTT.

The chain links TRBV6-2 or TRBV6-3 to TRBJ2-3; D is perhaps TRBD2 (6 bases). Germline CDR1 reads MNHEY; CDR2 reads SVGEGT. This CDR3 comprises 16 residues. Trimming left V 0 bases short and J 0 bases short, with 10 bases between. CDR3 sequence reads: CASSYSSAGSTDTQYF. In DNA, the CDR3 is TGTGCCAGCAGTTACTCGTCAGCGGGTAGCACAGATACGCAGTATTTT.

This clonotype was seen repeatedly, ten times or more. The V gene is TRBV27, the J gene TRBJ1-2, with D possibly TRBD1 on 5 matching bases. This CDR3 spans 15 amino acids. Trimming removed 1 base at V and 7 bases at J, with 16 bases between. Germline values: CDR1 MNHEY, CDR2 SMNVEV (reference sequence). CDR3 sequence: CASSLWGKKGSGYTF. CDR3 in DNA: TGTGCCAGCAGTTTATGGGGGAAGAAAGGATCTGGCTACACCTTC.

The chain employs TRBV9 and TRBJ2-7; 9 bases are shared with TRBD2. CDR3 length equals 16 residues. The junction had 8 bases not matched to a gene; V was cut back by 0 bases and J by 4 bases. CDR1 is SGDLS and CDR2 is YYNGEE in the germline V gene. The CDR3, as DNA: TGTGCCAGCAGCGTAGCCCCGGGACTAGCCGGTTACGAGCAGTACTTC. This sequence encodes CASSVAPGLAGYEQYF.

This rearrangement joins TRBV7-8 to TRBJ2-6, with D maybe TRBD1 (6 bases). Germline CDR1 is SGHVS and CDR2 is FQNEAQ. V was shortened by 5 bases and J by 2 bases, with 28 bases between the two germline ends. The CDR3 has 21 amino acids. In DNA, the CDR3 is TGTGCCAGCAGCGCCCCCCGGGACAAGGGACGGCTTGGGCCTGGGGCCAACGTCCTGACTTTC. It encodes CASSAPRDKGRLGPGANVLTF.

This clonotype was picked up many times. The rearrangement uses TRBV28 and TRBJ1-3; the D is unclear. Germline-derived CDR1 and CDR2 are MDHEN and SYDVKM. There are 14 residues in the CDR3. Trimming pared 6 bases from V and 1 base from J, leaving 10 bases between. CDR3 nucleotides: TGTGCCAGCAGCGCGTTTAGTTCTGGAAACACCATATATTTT. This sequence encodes CASSAFSSGNTIYF.

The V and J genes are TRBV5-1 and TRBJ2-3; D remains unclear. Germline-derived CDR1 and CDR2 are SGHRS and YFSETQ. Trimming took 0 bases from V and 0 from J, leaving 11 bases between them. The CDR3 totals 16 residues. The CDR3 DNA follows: TGCGCCAGCAGCTTGGTCGGCGACCATAGCACAGATACGCAGTATTTT. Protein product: CASSLVGDHSTDTQYF.

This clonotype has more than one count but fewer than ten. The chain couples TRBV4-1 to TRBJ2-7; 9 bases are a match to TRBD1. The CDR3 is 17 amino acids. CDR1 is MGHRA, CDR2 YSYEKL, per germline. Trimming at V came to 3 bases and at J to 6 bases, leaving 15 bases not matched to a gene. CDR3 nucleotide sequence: TGCGCCAGCAGCCACATTTTCCGGGACAGGGAAGACGGCGAGCAGTACTTC. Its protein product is CASSHIFRDREDGEQYF.